This is a list of T cell receptor beta chains from one sample in a study of T cells in Graves' hyperthyroidism and ophthalmopathy. Using its own MiXCR run on the multiplex PCR reads, TCRdb lists one record per CDR3 protein. The table lists 530,000 or so distinct CDR3 sequences, about 45% of them singletons. Sequences were obtained from peripheral blood or thyroid tissue (not recorded which). The receptors stem from a woman in her late teens or twenties with Graves' hyperthyroidism. The CDR3 runs from the conserved cysteine through the conserved F or W. D genes are given only for firm matches. Not all rows give a size; the values are once, few, many and, for expanded clones, a class.

>once|TRBD1|TRBJ2-3|TRBV6-1
TGTGCCAGCAAGGGGACAGCCTACAGGGGCACAGATACGCAGTATTTT
CASKGTAYRGTDTQYF
>few|TRBD1|TRBJ1-3|TRBV4-2
TGTGCCAGCAGCGCACAGGGGGCGCTTGGAAACACCATATATTTT
CASSAQGALGNTIYF
>-|TRBD2|TRBJ2-7|TRBV7-2
TGTGCCAGCTTCGGACTAGCGGGAGGGGATAAGTACTTC
CASFGLAGGDKYF
>many|-|TRBJ1-4|TRBV24-1
TGTGCCACCAGTGACGGTGGGAGTAAAAAACTGTTTTTT
CATSDGGSKKLFF
>-|TRBD2|TRBJ2-2|TRBV11-3
TGTGCCAGCAGCTTATCCGGTTGGGGACTAGCGGGTAGCACCGGGGAGCTGTTTTTT
CASSLSGWGLAGSTGELFF
>many|TRBD2|TRBJ2-7|TRBV5-4
TGTGCCAGTAGCGGGAGGGCTGGCGAGCAGTACTTC
CASSGRAGEQYF
>few|-|TRBJ1-5|TRBV4-3
TGCGCCAGCAGCCAAGAAGGGTCCGGCAATCAGCCCCAGCATTTT
CASSQEGSGNQPQHF
>many|-|TRBJ2-7|TRBV12-3/TRBV12-4
TGTGCCAGCAGTTTATACCTAGCGTACGAGCAGTACTTC
CASSLYLAYEQYF
>-|TRBD1|TRBJ1-2|TRBV7-9
TGTGCCACCCAGGGACAGTCTTATGGCTACACCTTC
CATQGQSYGYTF
>many|-|TRBJ1-6|TRBV7-9
TGTGCCAGCAGCTTACAACAGTCCAATTCACCCCTCCACTTT
CASSLQQSNSPLHF
>-|-|TRBJ1-2|TRBV20-1
TGCAGTGCCCGGACTTCGGATGGCTACACCTTC
CSARTSDGYTF